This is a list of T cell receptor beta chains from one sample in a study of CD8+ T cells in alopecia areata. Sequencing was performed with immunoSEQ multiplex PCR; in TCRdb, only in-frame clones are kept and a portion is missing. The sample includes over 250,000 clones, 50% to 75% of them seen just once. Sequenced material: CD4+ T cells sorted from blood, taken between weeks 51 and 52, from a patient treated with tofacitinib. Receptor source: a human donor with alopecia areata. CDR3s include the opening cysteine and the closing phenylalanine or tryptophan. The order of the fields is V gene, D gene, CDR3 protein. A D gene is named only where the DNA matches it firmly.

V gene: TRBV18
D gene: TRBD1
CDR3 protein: CASSPPGRQGVYNEQFF

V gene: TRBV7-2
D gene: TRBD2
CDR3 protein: CASSFTSGGYTGELFF

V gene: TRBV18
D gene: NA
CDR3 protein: CASSPHPGSPYGYTF

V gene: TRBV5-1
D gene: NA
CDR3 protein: CASRRREDGELFF

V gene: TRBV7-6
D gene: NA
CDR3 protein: CASSPIRTDTQYF

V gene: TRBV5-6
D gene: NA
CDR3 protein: CASSSPHDTQYF

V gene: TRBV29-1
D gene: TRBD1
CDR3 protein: CSVGDRRRYGYTF

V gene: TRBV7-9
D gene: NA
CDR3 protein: CASSPPGATEAFF

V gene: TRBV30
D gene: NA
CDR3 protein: CAWSVLAGRGEAFF

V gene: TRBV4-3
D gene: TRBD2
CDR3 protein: CASSQDLSSGGANTDTQYF